This T cell receptor beta chain was retrieved from a study of OX40 agonist ivuxolimab in advanced cancers. Study-level background: The mean age was about 61 years, ranging from 23 to 79, with less than 90% of participants male.

Autoimmune disease history or systemic immunosuppression was exclusionary. The CDR3 runs 13 residues. The germline V and J ends were trimmed by 3 bases and 5 bases, with 10 bases remaining between them. Germline V gene data show CDR1 as KGHSH and CDR2 as LQKENI. Libraries were prepared by immunoSEQ multiplex PCR; TCRdb keeps only in-frame clonotypes and omits some of them. Seen here are fewer than 90,000 clones, around 91% observed once, and the top ten hold 2.5% to 3.5%. Worth noting for this clone: Its cognate antigen is unknown.

Notes on the study in general: Also showing low normalized T-cell clonal expansion were some of the nonresponders. Among expanded peripheral T cells, antigen specificity went undetermined.

Sequencing was performed on CD4+ or CD8+ T cells sorted from blood, taken in a trial of the OX40 agonist ivuxolimab. The TCR was taken from an adult with an advanced solid tumor such as melanoma, head and neck, liver or kidney cancer. J is TRBJ1-2 and V is TRBV18; D remains unclear. Here the CDR3 reads CASSPSGDYGYTF. In DNA form, the CDR3 reads TGTGCCAGCTCACCCTCCGGGGATTATGGCTACACCTTC.